The rows below give T cell receptor beta chains drawn from one sample of a study of blood T cells in healthy people across ages. TCRdb used MiXCR to reprocess the 5' RACE reads, holding one entry per CDR3 protein. The table shows 800,000 to 950,000 distinct CDR3 sequences, with roughly 35% occurring only once. Sequences were obtained from blood. All receptors come from a man between 18 and 29 years old in good health. The CDR3 runs from the conserved cysteine through the conserved F or W. The D gene is left open where the match is weak. Rows may omit the clone size; those that give it use once, few, many or a size class.

V gene	J gene	D gene	clone size	CDR3 protein	CDR3 DNA
TRBV27	TRBJ1-1	-	-	CASSWGGLGTEAFF	TGTGCCAGCAGTTGGGGAGGTTTGGGCACTGAAGCTTTCTTT
TRBV14	TRBJ1-1	-	few	CAISEGMNTEAFF	TGTGCCATCTCGGAGGGAATGAACACTGAAGCTTTCTTT
TRBV20-1	TRBJ2-1	TRBD2	many	CSARYRGDEQFF	TGCAGTGCTAGGTACCGGGGGGATGAGCAGTTCTTC
TRBV7-2	TRBJ2-7	TRBD2	many	CASSRMGGDYEQYF	TGTGCCAGCAGCCGAATGGGAGGGGACTACGAGCAGTACTTC
TRBV9	TRBJ1-1	TRBD1	-	CASSVSGGPEAFF	TGTGCCAGCAGCGTGTCAGGGGGTCCTGAAGCTTTCTTT
TRBV20-1	TRBJ2-1	-	many	CSARDLGDAHYNEQFF	TGCAGTGCTAGAGATCTGGGTGACGCTCACTACAATGAGCAGTTCTTC
TRBV4-1	TRBJ2-4	-	-	CASSQVPSADKNIQYF	TGCGCCAGCAGCCAAGTCCCTTCCGCGGACAAAAACATTCAGTACTTC
TRBV6-5	TRBJ2-5	TRBD1	-	CATTPDRASGETQYF	TGTGCGACCACACCGGACAGGGCCTCTGGGGAGACCCAGTACTTC
TRBV7-2	TRBJ2-5	-	-	CASSLKTVIGNEQYF	TGTGCCAGCAGCTTGAAGACGGTAATCGGCAATGAGCAGTACTTC
TRBV20-1	TRBJ2-1	-	-	CSARGTGLYNEQFF	TGCAGTGCTAGAGGGACTGGGCTATACAATGAGCAGTTCTTC
TRBV30	TRBJ2-2	-	few	CAWREVGVPGELFF	TGTGCCTGGAGAGAGGTCGGGGTACCCGGGGAGCTGTTTTTT
TRBV20-1	TRBJ1-5	-	-	CSARERVNQPQHF	TGCAGTGCTAGGGAGCGGGTCAATCAGCCCCAGCATTTT
TRBV6-6	TRBJ1-4	-	-	CASSPVRVNEKLFF	TGTGCCAGCAGCCCCGTCCGGGTAAATGAAAAACTGTTTTTT
TRBV9	TRBJ2-3	TRBD2	few	CASSVDGGGAADTQYF	TGTGCCAGCAGCGTAGACGGCGGGGGGGCGGCAGATACGCAGTATTTT
TRBV18	TRBJ2-3	-	-	CASPPSGGGSTDTQYF	TGTGCCAGCCCACCATCAGGAGGGGGCAGCACAGATACGCAGTATTTT
TRBV7-2	TRBJ1-5	-	few	CATSPGAANQPQHF	TGTGCCACTTCCCCGGGCGCGGCGAATCAGCCCCAGCATTTT
TRBV10-2	TRBJ2-1	TRBD2	-	CASSGLVNEQFF	TGCGCCAGCAGCGGACTAGTGAATGAGCAGTTCTTC
TRBV7-9	TRBJ2-6	-	many	CASSLAYGSGANVLTF	TGTGCCAGCAGCTTAGCGTACGGGTCTGGGGCCAACGTCCTGACTTTC
TRBV20-1	TRBJ2-3	-	few	CSARGSSIDTQYF	TGCAGTGCTAGAGGCTCTAGCATCGATACGCAGTATTTT
TRBV10-3	TRBJ2-3	TRBD2	few	CAISEGLAGDTDTQYF	TGTGCCATCAGTGAGGGGCTAGCGGGGGACACAGATACGCAGTATTTT
TRBV27	TRBJ1-5	-	-	CASSGTGTAQPQHF	TGTGCCAGCAGTGGGACGGGAACGGCTCAGCCCCAGCATTTT
TRBV4-3	TRBJ2-3	-	once	CASSQEIGDGADTQYF	TGCGCCAGCAGCCAAGAGATTGGGGATGGCGCAGATACGCAGTATTTT
TRBV11-2	TRBJ2-1	-	-	CASSLGVNSYEQFF	TGTGCCAGCAGCTTAGGGGTCAACTCCTACGAGCAGTTCTTC
TRBV4-1	TRBJ2-3	TRBD2	-	CASSQTSGGATDTQYF	TGCGCCAGCAGCCAAACTAGCGGGGGGGCCACAGATACGCAGTATTTT
TRBV4-2	TRBJ1-2	-	many	CASSQVSREGYTF	TGTGCCAGCAGCCAAGTTTCCCGTGAGGGCTACACCTTC
TRBV2	TRBJ1-4	-	-	CASSDIRTANEKLFF	TGTGCCAGCAGTGACATCCGGACGGCTAATGAAAAACTGTTTTTT
TRBV5-6	TRBJ1-1	-	few	CASSLVALMNTEAFF	TGTGCCAGCAGCTTGGTCGCTCTTATGAACACTGAAGCTTTCTTT
TRBV20-1	TRBJ1-6	-	few	CSASAGVVYNSPLHF	TGCAGTGCTAGTGCGGGGGTCGTCTATAATTCACCCCTCCACTTT
TRBV20-1	TRBJ2-7	-	few	CSARFAYEQYF	TGCAGTGCTAGGTTCGCGTACGAGCAGTACTTC
TRBV5-5	TRBJ2-5	TRBD1	many	CASSHRGSSQETQYF	TGTGCCAGCAGCCACAGGGGTTCCTCACAAGAGACCCAGTACTTC
TRBV12-3/TRBV12-4	TRBJ1-1	TRBD1	many	CASELRGAPTEAFF	TGTGCCAGCGAACTCAGGGGGGCCCCTACGGAAGCTTTCTTT
TRBV28	TRBJ1-2	-	-	CASQTVGGYTF	TGTGCCAGCCAAACGGTGGGTGGCTACACCTTC
TRBV5-1	TRBJ1-1	-	few	CASSFDGTEAFF	TGCGCCAGCAGCTTTGATGGCACTGAAGCTTTCTTT
TRBV5-1	TRBJ1-2	-	-	CASGDRGRNGYAF	TGCGCCAGCGGCGACAGAGGGAGGAATGGCTACGCCTTC
TRBV5-4	TRBJ2-1	TRBD2	few	CASSLGARAGSLEQFF	TGTGCCAGCAGCTTGGGGGCCCGAGCGGGGTCCCTTGAGCAGTTCTTC
TRBV20-1	TRBJ2-3	-	few	CSATSPGGTDTQYF	TGCAGTGCCACAAGTCCGGGTGGCACAGATACGCAGTATTTT
TRBV25-1	TRBJ2-1	-	-	CASTPPGLVKTINEQFF	TGTGCCAGCACTCCTCCCGGGCTAGTTAAAACAATTAATGAGCAGTTCTTC
TRBV12-3/TRBV12-4	TRBJ1-4	-	few	CASSNNRATNEKLFF	TGTGCCAGCAGCAACAACAGGGCAACTAATGAAAAACTGTTTTTT
TRBV12-3/TRBV12-4	TRBJ1-6	-	-	CATRRGDYSPLHF	TGTGCCACCAGACGGGGTGATTATTCACCCCTCCACTTT
TRBV20-1	TRBJ1-5	TRBD1	-	CSARTGLDQPQHF	TGCAGTGCCCGGACAGGGTTGGATCAGCCCCAGCATTTT
TRBV3-1	TRBJ2-3	-	-	CASSQGHRTDTQYF	TGTGCCAGCAGCCAGGGACACCGCACAGATACGCAGTATTTT
TRBV12-3/TRBV12-4	TRBJ1-2	-	few	CASSLGSSNYGYTF	TGTGCCAGCAGTTTGGGCTCCTCTAACTATGGCTACACCTTC
TRBV20-1	TRBJ2-3	TRBD2	many	CRPLRTSGSTDTQYF	TGCAGGCCACTAAGGACTAGCGGTAGCACAGATACGCAGTATTTT
TRBV9	TRBJ2-3	TRBD2	-	CASSVRASGGADPYRTTDTQYF	TGTGCCAGCAGCGTGCGGGCTAGCGGGGGGGCCGACCCTTATAGAACCACAGATACGCAGTATTTT